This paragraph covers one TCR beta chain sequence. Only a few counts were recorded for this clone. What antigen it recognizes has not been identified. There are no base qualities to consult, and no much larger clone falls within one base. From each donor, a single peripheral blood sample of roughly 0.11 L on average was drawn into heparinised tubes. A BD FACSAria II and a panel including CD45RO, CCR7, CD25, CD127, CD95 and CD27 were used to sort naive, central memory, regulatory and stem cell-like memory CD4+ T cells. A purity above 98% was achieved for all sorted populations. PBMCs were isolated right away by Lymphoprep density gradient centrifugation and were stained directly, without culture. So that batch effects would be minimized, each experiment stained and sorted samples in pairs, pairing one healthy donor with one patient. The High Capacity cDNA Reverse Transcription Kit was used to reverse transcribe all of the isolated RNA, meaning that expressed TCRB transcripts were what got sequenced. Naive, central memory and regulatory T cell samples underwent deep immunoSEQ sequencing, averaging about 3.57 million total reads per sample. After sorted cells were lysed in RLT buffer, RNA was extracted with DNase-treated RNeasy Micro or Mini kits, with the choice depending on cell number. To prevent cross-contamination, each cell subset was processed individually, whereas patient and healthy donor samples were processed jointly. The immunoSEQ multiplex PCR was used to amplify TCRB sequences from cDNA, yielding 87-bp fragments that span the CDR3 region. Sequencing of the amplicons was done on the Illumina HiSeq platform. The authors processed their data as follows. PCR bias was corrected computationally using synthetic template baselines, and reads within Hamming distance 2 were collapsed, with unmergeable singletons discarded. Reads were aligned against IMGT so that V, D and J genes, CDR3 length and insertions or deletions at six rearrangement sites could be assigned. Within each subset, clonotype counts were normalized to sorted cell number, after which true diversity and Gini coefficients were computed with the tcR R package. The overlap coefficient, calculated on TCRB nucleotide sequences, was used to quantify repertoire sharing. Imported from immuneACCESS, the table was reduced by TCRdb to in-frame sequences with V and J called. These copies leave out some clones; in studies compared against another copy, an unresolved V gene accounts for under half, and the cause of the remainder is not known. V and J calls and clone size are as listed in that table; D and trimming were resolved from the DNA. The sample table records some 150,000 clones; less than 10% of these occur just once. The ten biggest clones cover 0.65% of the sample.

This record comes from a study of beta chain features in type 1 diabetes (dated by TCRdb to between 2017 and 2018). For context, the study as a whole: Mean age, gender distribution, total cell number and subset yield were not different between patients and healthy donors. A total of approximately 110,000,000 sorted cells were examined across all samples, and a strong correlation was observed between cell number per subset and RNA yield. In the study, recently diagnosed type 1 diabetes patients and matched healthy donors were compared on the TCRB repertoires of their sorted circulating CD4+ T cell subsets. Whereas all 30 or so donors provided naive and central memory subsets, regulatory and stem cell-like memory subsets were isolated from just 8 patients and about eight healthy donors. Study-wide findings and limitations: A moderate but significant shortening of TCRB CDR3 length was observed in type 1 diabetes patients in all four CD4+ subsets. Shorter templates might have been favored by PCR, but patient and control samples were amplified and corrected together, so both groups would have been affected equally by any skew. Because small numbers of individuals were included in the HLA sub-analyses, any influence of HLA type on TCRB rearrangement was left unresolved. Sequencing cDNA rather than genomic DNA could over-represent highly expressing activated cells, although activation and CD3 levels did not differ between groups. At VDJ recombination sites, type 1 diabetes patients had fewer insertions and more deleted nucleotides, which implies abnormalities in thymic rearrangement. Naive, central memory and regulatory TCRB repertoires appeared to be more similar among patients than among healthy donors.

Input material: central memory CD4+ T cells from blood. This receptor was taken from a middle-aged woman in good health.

The CDR3 protein is CASSQPRVPPETQYF. The nucleotide sequence reads as follows: TGCGCCAGCAGTCAACCGAGGGTTCCCCCAGAGACCCAGTACTTC. The chain employs TRBV23-1 and TRBJ2-5, with TRBD2 tentatively as D gene (5 bases match). TRBV23-1 is noted as an ORF with a role that remains uncertain. Relative to germline, V is 2 bases shorter and J is 4 bases shorter, with 14 bases between their ends. The CDR3 runs 15 residues from the cysteine to the phenylalanine. Of all the DNA, just the CDR3 is kept, 45 bases in frame from base 1.